These 27 T cell receptor beta chains came from one sample sequenced in a study of blood T cells in healthy people across ages. Sample-barcoded 5' priming and a J-beta primer mix drove a second PCR of about 6 to 12 cycles. TCRdb fed the 5' RACE reads into MiXCR, producing one record per CDR3 protein. The data hold approximately 800,000 distinct CDR3 sequences, with 56% observed a single time. Input material: blood. The source of these receptors is a man aged 40-50 years in good health.

J is TRBJ1-2 and V is TRBV28; maybe TRBD1 (6 bases). The CDR3 spans 15 residues. Germline CDR1 and CDR2: MDHEN and SYDVKM. V dropped 5 bases and J dropped 0 bases, with 13 bases sitting between them. The CDR3 nucleotides are TGTGCCAGCAGTCCTCCAGGGGTGGCTAACTATGGCTACACCTTC. Amino acid sequence: CASSPPGVANYGYTF.

The chain combines TRBV4-3 with TRBJ2-7, with D unresolved. The V end was cut by 1 base, the J end by 8 bases, with 24 bases between. This CDR3 region has 17 residues. The V gene's germline CDR1 is LGHNA and CDR2 YSLEER. The chain's CDR3 is CASSQGSVLVGSHQQYF. DNA of the CDR3: TGCGCCAGCAGCCAAGGATCGGTTCTTGTGGGTTCCCACCAGCAGTACTTC.

Comment on this clonotype: One end of the junction is discordant with germline, which a read error may explain. J is TRBJ1-2 and V is TRBV7-2; 9 positions agree with TRBD1. This CDR3 is 16 amino acids long. Germline lookup yields CDR1 SGHTA and CDR2 FQGNSA. Here the CDR3 DNA reads TGCGCCAGCAGCTTCCAACCGGGACAGGGCCGCGACGGCTACACCTTC. Translation gives CASSFQPGQGRDGYTF.

The genes are TRBV5-6 and TRBJ1-1; D remains unclear. The CDR3 extends over 17 amino acids. Trimming cost V 0 bases and J 1 base, with 16 bases left between them. CDR1 is SGHDT and CDR2 is YYEEEE in the germline V gene. The CDR3 spells CASSLAHQRAQNTEAFF. In DNA, the CDR3 is TGTGCCAGCAGCTTGGCCCATCAGAGGGCCCAGAACACTGAAGCTTTCTTT. Full variable domain (missing parts from reference TRBV5-6 and TRBJ1-1): DAGVTQSPTHLIKTRGQQVTLRCSPKSGHDTVSWYQQALGQGPQFIFQYYEEEERQRGNFPDRFSGHQFPNYSSELNVNALLLGDSALYLCASSLAHQRAQNTEAFFGQGTRLTVV.

The V gene is TRBV12-5, the J gene TRBJ2-4; no reliable D call. The CDR3 loop spans 11 amino acids. Germline values: CDR1 LGHNT, CDR2 FRNRAP. V was cut by 1 base and J by 13 bases, with 8 bases left in between. The CDR3: CASGLAVEQYF. CDR3 bases: TGTGCTAGTGGTTTGGCCGTAGAGCAGTACTTC.

This clonotype appeared a few times. This chain uses TRBV2 with TRBJ2-6; no firm D call. Trimming took off 5 bases at V and 0 bases at J, with 8 bases between the two ends. Germline loops: CDR1 SNHLY, CDR2 FYNNEI. The CDR3 is 15 residues long. The CDR3 sequence: CASSWWGSGANVLTF. The DNA for the CDR3 is TGTGCCAGCAGTTGGTGGGGCTCTGGGGCCAACGTCCTGACTTTC.

This clonotype turned up a few times. The chain is built from TRBV12-3 or TRBV12-4 and TRBJ1-1; unclear D gene. V shed 1 base and J shed 6 bases, with 12 bases lying between them. The CDR3 sequence is 14 residues long. The chain's CDR3 is CASSLDPMRAEAFF. For the CDR3, the DNA is TGTGCCAGCAGTTTAGACCCTATGCGCGCTGAAGCTTTCTTT.

This clonotype was observed a handful of times. The gene calls are TRBV7-3 and TRBJ2-7, with D perhaps TRBD2 (7 bases). The J call is doubtful: the DNA matches TRBJ2-5 better. This CDR3 comprises 14 residues. Germline V gives CDR1 SGHTA, CDR2 FQGTGA. The CDR3 DNA is TGTGCCAGCTCACCCTCGGGGGGCCGGGAGACCCAGTACTTC. This encodes CASSPSGGRETQYF.

This chain connects TRBV28 to TRBJ1-2; no clear D. The CDR3 consists of 18 residues. Trimming took 2 bases from V and 1 from J, leaving 20 bases between them. Germline CDR1 and CDR2: MDHEN and SYDVKM. The CDR3 loop reads CASSLGPRPAADNYGYTF. The CDR3 region has the DNA TGTGCCAGCAGTTTAGGGCCCCGACCTGCAGCGGATAACTATGGCTACACCTTC.

The chain has TRBV29-1 and TRBJ2-3; 11 bases agree with TRBD2. Germline V gene data show CDR1 as SQVTM and CDR2 as ANQGSEA. Unmatched junction bases numbered 6, after V lost 7 bases and J lost 0 bases. This CDR3 comprises 15 residues. CDR3 sequence reads: CSAVRTSGSTDTQYF. In nucleotides, the CDR3 is TGCAGCGCCGTTAGGACTAGCGGGAGCACAGATACGCAGTATTTT.

This clonotype has just one count. The J gene is TRBJ2-1, the V gene TRBV7-8, with a tentative D call TRBD1 (6 bases). Germline V CDR1 and CDR2: SGHVS, FQNEAQ. V lost 1 base to trimming and J lost 4 bases, with 14 bases between them. The CDR3 is 16 residues long. The CDR3 here is CASSLVDGQRYNEQFF. CDR3 DNA: TGTGCCAGCAGCTTAGTCGACGGACAGAGGTACAATGAGCAGTTCTTC.

The chain joins TRBV13 to TRBJ1-2, with D unclear. CDR3 length equals 14 residues. V was shortened by 2 bases and J by 0 bases, with 7 bases between the two germline ends. CDR1 and CDR2 from the germline V gene are PRHDT and FYEKMQ (reference sequence). The CDR3 DNA is TGTGCCAGCAGCTTATTCGGTTCTAACTATGGCTACACCTTC. Translated, it gives CASSLFGSNYGYTF.

This clonotype showed up just a few times. The chain recombines TRBV28 with TRBJ2-7; 7 bases are a match to TRBD1. The CDR3 covers 13 residues. Germline CDR1 reads MDHEN; CDR2 reads SYDVKM. J was trimmed by 2 bases and V by 8 bases; bases with no gene match: 6. CDR3 residues: CASLLQGAYEQYF. The CDR3 DNA reads as TGTGCCAGCCTCTTGCAGGGGGCCTACGAGCAGTACTTC.

This clonotype showed up just a few times. The chain links TRBV2 to TRBJ2-7, with TRBD2 matching 10 bases. Losses at the gene ends were 4 bases for V and 4 bases for J; bases not matched to a gene: 22. This CDR3 spans 20 amino acids. CDR1 and CDR2 from the germline V gene are SNHLY and FYNNEI. The CDR3 region is CASSVSLAGDKSKFGYEQYF. The CDR3 DNA sequence: TGTGCCAGCAGTGTTTCGCTAGCGGGAGATAAGAGTAAATTCGGGTACGAGCAGTACTTC.

This clonotype has more than one count but fewer than ten. The V gene is TRBV29-1, the J gene TRBJ2-1; 7 positions agree with TRBD2. The V gene's germline CDR1 is SQVTM and CDR2 ANQGSEA. The CDR3 sequence is 13 residues long. The V segment lost 4 bases and the J segment 8 bases; nucleotides outside the gene matches: 8. The chain's CDR3 is CSVAAGALDEQFF. As DNA, the CDR3 is TGCAGCGTTGCGGCGGGAGCGTTGGATGAGCAGTTCTTC.

J is TRBJ2-4 and V is TRBV28; 8 nucleotides match TRBD2. The CDR3 spans 21 residues. V gave up 3 bases and J gave up 1 base; unmatched junction bases: 20. The germline gives CDR1 MDHEN, CDR2 SYDVKM. CDR3 residues: CASSLEKAGAELTFAKNIQYF. The DNA for the CDR3 is TGTGCCAGCAGTTTGGAGAAAGCGGGAGCAGAGCTTACTTTCGCCAAAAACATTCAGTACTTC.

V gene TRBV28 combines with J gene TRBJ2-1, with 10 positions matching TRBD1. The germline V gene has CDR1 MDHEN and CDR2 SYDVKM. V was pared by 4 bases and J by 7 bases, with 7 bases of the junction left unmatched. The CDR3 sequence is 15 residues long. The CDR3 sequence: CASSSGTGALNEQFF. The CDR3 bases are TGTGCCAGCAGTTCCGGGACAGGGGCGCTAAATGAGCAGTTCTTC.

A word on this clonotype: A single base separates this from a much larger clone, so it may be a read error. The rearrangement joins TRBV27 to TRBJ2-1; TRBD2 might be the D (5 bases). The DNA end is a closer match to TRBJ2-7, so the J assignment may be wrong. Germline assignment: CDR1 MNHEY and CDR2 SMNVEV (reference sequence). The CDR3 is 14 amino acids. The CDR3 region has the DNA TGTGCCAGCAGTTTAGGTGGGAGACACAATGAGCAGTACTTC. Protein sequence: CASSLGGRHNEQYF.

The CDR3 DNA sequence: TGCAGTGCTCCGAAATCCTACGAGCAGTACTTC. Protein product: CSAPKSYEQYF. The chain is built from TRBV20-1 and TRBJ2-7; D gene uncertain. Between the trimmed V and J ends, which lost 5 bases and 1 base, there was a span of 6 bases. CDR3 length equals 11 residues. CDR1 and CDR2 (germline): DFQATT, SNEGSKA (reference sequence).

The chain employs TRBV7-6 and TRBJ2-3; 11 bases agree with TRBD1. Losses at the gene ends were 4 bases for V and 0 bases for J; bases not matched to a gene: 9. The CDR3 runs 18 residues. The germline CDR1 and CDR2 sequences are SGHVS and FNYEAQ. In DNA form, the CDR3 reads TGTGCCAGCAGCTACCTCCGGACAGGGGGCGTAAGCACAGATACGCAGTATTTT. It codes for CASSYLRTGGVSTDTQYF.

The V call is TRBV7-2, the J call TRBJ2-7; 9 bases are a match to TRBD2. CDR1 and CDR2 from the germline V gene are SGHTA and FQGNSA. The CDR3 length is 17 residues. The ends lost 6 bases at V and 10 bases at J; junction bases unmatched: 22. For the CDR3, the DNA is TGTGCCAGCAGTCCATTCGATGCGGGAGGGGTCCAAGAGGCCCAGTACTTC. This translates into CASSPFDAGGVQEAQYF.

This rearrangement joins TRBV10-3 to TRBJ1-2; D perhaps matches TRBD1 (6 bases). The CDR3 extends over 16 amino acids. Germline values: CDR1 ENHRY, CDR2 SYGVKD. The germline V and J ends were trimmed by 3 bases and 8 bases, with 22 bases remaining between them. The CDR3 loop is CAISDPRNRVFWGYTF. CDR3 nucleotides: TGTGCCATCAGTGACCCCCGGAACAGGGTATTTTGGGGCTACACCTTC.

This clonotype has more than one count but fewer than ten. This sequence joins TRBV11-3 and TRBJ2-4, with 9 nucleotides matching TRBD2. CDR1 and CDR2 from the germline V gene are SGHNT and YENEEA. This CDR3 contains 15 residues. After removal of 1 base from V and 8 bases from J, the junction contained 6 bases not matched to a gene. The CDR3 DNA reads TGTGCCAGCAGCTTAGTATCTAGCGGGATATACATTCAGTACTTC. Its protein product is CASSLVSSGIYIQYF.

The chain has TRBV5-1 and TRBJ2-5, with D perhaps TRBD2 (5 bases). V was cut by 4 bases and J by 3 bases, with 13 bases left in between. CDR3 length equals 14 residues. Germline-derived CDR1 and CDR2 are SGHRS and YFSETQ. This chain's CDR3 is CASSTGLSKETQYF. Written as DNA, the CDR3 is TGCGCCAGCAGCACTGGACTCTCCAAAGAGACCCAGTACTTC.

The rearrangement joins TRBV11-3 to TRBJ2-5; 8 positions match TRBD2. The CDR3 extends over 21 amino acids. Germline V lookup: CDR1 SGHNT, CDR2 YENEEA. Losses at the gene ends were 4 bases for V and 1 base for J; bases not matched to a gene: 23. In nucleotides, the CDR3 is TGTGCCAGCAGCTCGATGTACCCCTCAGCGGGAGAAGCGGTCAGCCAAGAGACCCAGTACTTC. Translated: CASSSMYPSAGEAVSQETQYF.

The V gene is TRBV7-9, the J gene TRBJ2-7; 8 nucleotides align to TRBD1. V shed 4 bases, J shed 2 bases, and the junction held 7 bases outside the gene matches. Germline V CDR1 and CDR2: SEHNR, FQNEAQ (reference sequence). The length of the CDR3 is 15 residues. CDR3 nucleotide sequence: TGTGCCAGCAGCTATCCCGACAGGGGCCCCTACGAGCAGTACTTC. Residues: CASSYPDRGPYEQYF.

The chain links TRBV11-2 to TRBJ1-2, with a weak D call TRBD1 (6 bases). Trimming stripped 5 bases from V and 4 bases from J, with 17 bases between. The CDR3 has 15 amino acids. Per the germline V gene, CDR1 is SGHAT and CDR2 is FQNNGV. CDR3 DNA sequence: TGTGCCAGCAGCCATTACAACAGGGTCGGCTATGGCTACACCTTC. Translated, it gives CASSHYNRVGYGYTF.